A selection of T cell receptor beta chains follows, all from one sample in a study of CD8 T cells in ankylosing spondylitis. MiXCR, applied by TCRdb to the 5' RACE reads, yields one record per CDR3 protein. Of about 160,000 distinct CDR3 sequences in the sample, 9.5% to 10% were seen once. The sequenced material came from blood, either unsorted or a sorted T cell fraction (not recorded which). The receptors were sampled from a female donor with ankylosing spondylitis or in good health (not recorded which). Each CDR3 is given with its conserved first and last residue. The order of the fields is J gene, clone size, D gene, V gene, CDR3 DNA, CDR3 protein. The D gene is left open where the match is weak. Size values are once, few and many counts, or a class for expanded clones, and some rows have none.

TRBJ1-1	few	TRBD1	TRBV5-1	TGCGCCAGCAGCTCGACAGGGATACCTGAAGCTTTCTTT	CASSSTGIPEAFF
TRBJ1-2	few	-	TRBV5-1	TGCGCCAGCAGCGAAGCTAACTATGGCTACACCTTC	CASSEANYGYTF
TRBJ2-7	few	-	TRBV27	TGTGCCAGCAGTATAACGGGACTCCCCTACGAGCAGTACTTC	CASSITGLPYEQYF
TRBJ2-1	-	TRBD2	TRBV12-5	TGTGCTAGTGCCCTAGTAGCGGGAGGAGAAACCTACAATGAGCAGTTCTTC	CASALVAGGETYNEQFF
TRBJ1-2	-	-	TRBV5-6	TGTGCCAGCAGCTTGGTTTCTACTGATGGCTACACCTTC	CASSLVSTDGYTF
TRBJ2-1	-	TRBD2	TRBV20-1	TGCAGTGCTAGAGGGGGGCTAGCGGGAGGACCTAATGAGCAGTTCTTC	CSARGGLAGGPNEQFF
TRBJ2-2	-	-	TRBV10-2	TGCGCCAGCACATGGGGGGGGGAGCTGTTTTTT	CASTWGGELFF
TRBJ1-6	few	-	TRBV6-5	TGTGCCAGCAGTTCAGACTTGGGATTATCTGGGGATGCTTCACCCCTCCACTTT	CASSSDLGLSGDASPLHF
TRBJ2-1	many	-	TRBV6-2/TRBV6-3	TGTGCCAGCAGCCTGGGGGTCCACTCCTACAATGAGCAGTTCTTC	CASSLGVHSYNEQFF
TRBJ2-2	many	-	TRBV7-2	TGTGCCAGCAGTAGACTAGTAATGGACACCGGGGAGCTGTTTTTT	CASSRLVMDTGELFF
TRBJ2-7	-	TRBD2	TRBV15	TGTGCCACCAGCCCGAGGCGGGAGACCGGTTACGAGCAGTACTTC	CATSPRRETGYEQYF
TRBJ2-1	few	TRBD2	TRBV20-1	TGCAGTGCCCCCCGACGGCTAGCGGGAGATGAGCAGTTCTTC	CSAPRRLAGDEQFF
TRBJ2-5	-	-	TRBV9	TGTGCCAGCAGCGTAGAAGGTGTCTCCCAAGAGACCCAGTACTTC	CASSVEGVSQETQYF
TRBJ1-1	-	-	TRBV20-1	TGCAGTGCATTCACAGCTGAAGCTTTCTTT	CSAFTAEAFF
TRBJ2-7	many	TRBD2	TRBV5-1	TGCGCCAGCGCTCCGGGACTAGGTTACGAGCAGTACTTC	CASAPGLGYEQYF
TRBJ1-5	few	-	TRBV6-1	TGTGCCAGCAGATCTACCCCCGGAGCTTATAGCAATCAGCCCCAGCATTTT	CASRSTPGAYSNQPQHF
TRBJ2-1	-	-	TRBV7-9	TGTACCAGCAGCTTACGGGCGAGTCACAATGAGCAGTTCTTC	CTSSLRASHNEQFF
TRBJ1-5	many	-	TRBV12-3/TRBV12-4	TGTGCCAGCAGTCTCGGGACTCCCCAGCATTTT	CASSLGTPQHF
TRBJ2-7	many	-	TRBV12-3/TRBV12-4	TGTGCCAGCAGCGGAGGGGTCTACGAGCAGTACTTC	CASSGGVYEQYF
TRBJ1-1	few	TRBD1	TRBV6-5	TGTGCCAGCAGTTTACCATCGACAGGGTCCACTGAAGCTTTCTTT	CASSLPSTGSTEAFF
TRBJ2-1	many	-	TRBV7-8	TGTGCCAGCAGCAAACTACCGGGACAATACAATGAGCAGTTCTTC	CASSKLPGQYNEQFF
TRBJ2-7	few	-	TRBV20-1	TGCAGTGCTAGTCGGGACTTGTCCTACGAGCAGTACTTC	CSASRDLSYEQYF
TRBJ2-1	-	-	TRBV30	TGTGCCTGGAGCTTGGTCTACTTGTACAATGAGCAGTTCTTC	CAWSLVYLYNEQFF
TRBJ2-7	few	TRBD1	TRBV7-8	TGTGCCAGCAGCTTAGCCCCGGGACAGGATTACGAGCAGTACTTC	CASSLAPGQDYEQYF
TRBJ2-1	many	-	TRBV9	TGTGCCAGCAGCGTAGGGACAGCCTCCTACAATGAGCAGTTCTTC	CASSVGTASYNEQFF
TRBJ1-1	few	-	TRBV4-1	TGCGCCAGCAGCCAAGGGGCGGGAGCTTTCTTT	CASSQGAGAFF
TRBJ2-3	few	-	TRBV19	TGTGCCAGTAGTATAGGCGGAACAGATACGCAGTATTTT	CASSIGGTDTQYF
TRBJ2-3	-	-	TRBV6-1	TGTGCCAGCAGCCTGGACCCCAGCACAGATACGCAGTATTTT	CASSLDPSTDTQYF
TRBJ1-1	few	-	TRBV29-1	TGCAGCGCTAAAACAGGGAACACTGAAGCTTTCTTT	CSAKTGNTEAFF
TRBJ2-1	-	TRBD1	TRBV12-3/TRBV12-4	TGTGCCACCAGGGGGACAGCGTACAATGAGCAGTTCTTC	CATRGTAYNEQFF
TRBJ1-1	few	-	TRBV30	TGTGCCTGGACCCGGATTGTCGGTGAAGCTTTCTTT	CAWTRIVGEAFF
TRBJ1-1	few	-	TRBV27	TGTGCCAGCAGTCCCGCGGGACGTATCACTGAAGCTTTCTTT	CASSPAGRITEAFF
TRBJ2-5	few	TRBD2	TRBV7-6	TGTGCCAGCAGCTATCGGGGGAGGGATGGGACCCAGTACTTC	CASSYRGRDGTQYF
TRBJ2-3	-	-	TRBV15	TGTGCCACCCACTCAGGAGATAGCACAGATACGCAGTATTTT	CATHSGDSTDTQYF
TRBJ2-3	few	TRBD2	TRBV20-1	TGCAGTGCCTTTAGCGGGGCGGGTACGCAGTATTTT	CSAFSGAGTQYF
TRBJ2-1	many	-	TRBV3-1	TGTGCCAGCAGTGGGACCTCCTACAATGAGCAGTTCTTC	CASSGTSYNEQFF
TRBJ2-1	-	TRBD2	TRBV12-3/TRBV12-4	TGTGCCAGCAGTTTAACTAGCGAGGGTGAGCAGTTCTTC	CASSLTSEGEQFF
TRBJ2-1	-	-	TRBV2	TGTGCCAGCACCCCGGGGGAGTACAATGAGCAGTTCTTC	CASTPGEYNEQFF
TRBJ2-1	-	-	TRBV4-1	TGCGCCAGCAGCCCATTAGCCAGGAGCTCCTACGATGAGCAGTTCTTC	CASSPLARSSYDEQFF
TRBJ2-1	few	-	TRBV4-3	TGCGCCAGCAGCCAAGATCCAGCAGGGATCGACAATGAGCAGTTCTTC	CASSQDPAGIDNEQFF
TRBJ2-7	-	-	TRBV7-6	TGTGCCAGCAGCCCCTCGGGCGGACACCCCTCCTACGAGCAGTACTTC	CASSPSGGHPSYEQYF
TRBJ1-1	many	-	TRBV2	TGTGCCAGCAGTGAAGAGGGGACTGAAGCTTTCTTT	CASSEEGTEAFF
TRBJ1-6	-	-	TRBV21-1	TGTGCCAGCAGCAAGGAGACAGTAGGTTCACCCCTCCACTTT	CASSKETVGSPLHF
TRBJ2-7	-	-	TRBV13	TGTGCCAGCAGCGATCAAAAGCGGGCCTACGAGCAGTACTTC	CASSDQKRAYEQYF
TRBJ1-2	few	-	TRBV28	TGTGCCAGCAGTTTAGAGGGACTAGCTAACTATGGCTACACCTTC	CASSLEGLANYGYTF
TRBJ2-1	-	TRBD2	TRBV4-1	TGCGCCAGCAGCCATCCACTAGCGGGAGACAATGAGCAGTTCTTC	CASSHPLAGDNEQFF
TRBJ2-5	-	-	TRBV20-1	TGCAGTGCTAGAGGTGCCAAAGAGACCCAGTACTTC	CSARGAKETQYF
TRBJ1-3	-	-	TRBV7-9	TGTGCCAGCAGCCCAGGGGACTCTGGAAACACCATATATTTT	CASSPGDSGNTIYF
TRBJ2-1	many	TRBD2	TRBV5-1	TGCGCCAGCAGCACCCATTGGACTAGCGTCAATGAGCAGTTCTTC	CASSTHWTSVNEQFF
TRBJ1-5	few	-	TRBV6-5	TGTGCCAGCAGTTACTCGATTGGCAATCAGCCCCAGCATTTT	CASSYSIGNQPQHF
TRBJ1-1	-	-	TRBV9	TGTGCCAGCAGCGCCGCTTTGAGCGACATCGCTGAAGCTTTCTTT	CASSAALSDIAEAFF
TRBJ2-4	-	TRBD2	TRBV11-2	TGTGCCAGCAGCTTTGGACTAGCGGGAGTCAGGGGCCTTGCCAAAAACATTCAGTACTTC	CASSFGLAGVRGLAKNIQYF
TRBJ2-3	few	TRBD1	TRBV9	TGTGCCAGCAGCGGGACAGGTAGCACAAATACGCAGTATTTT	CASSGTGSTNTQYF
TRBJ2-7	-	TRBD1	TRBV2	TGTGCCAGCGGGACAGTCACCTACGAGCAGTACTTC	CASGTVTYEQYF
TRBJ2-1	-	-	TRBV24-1	TGTGCCACCAGTGATCCCAGCGGAAACAGGTCCTACAATGAGCAGTTCTTC	CATSDPSGNRSYNEQFF
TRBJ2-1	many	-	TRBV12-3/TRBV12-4	TGTGCCAGCGGAACGAATCTGTCGGATGAGCAGTTCTTC	CASGTNLSDEQFF
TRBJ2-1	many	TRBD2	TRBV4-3	TGCGCCAGCAGCCAAGATCGGCTAGCGGGAGAATACAATGAGCAGTTCTTC	CASSQDRLAGEYNEQFF
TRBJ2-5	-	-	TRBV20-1	TGCAGTGCTCCCCCCATGACACGTACCCAAGAGACCCAGTACTTC	CSAPPMTRTQETQYF
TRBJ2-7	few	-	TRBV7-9	TGTGCCAGCAGCTCGGAGGGAGACTACGAGCAGTACTTC	CASSSEGDYEQYF